What follows describes a single T cell receptor (beta chain). What it binds is unknown. V lost 5 bases, J lost 3 bases, and 10 bases lay in between. Germline loops: CDR1 MNHEY, CDR2 SMNVEV (reference sequence). The CDR3 is made up of 13 amino acids. The data originate from a study of cytomegalovirus exposure and HLA in healthy donors. Study context: The 130 or so validation repertoires, a later analysis reported, used the same platform as the approximately 650 first-cohort repertoires. Study-level findings and limits: Rare TCR sequences dominated, though some public TCRs recurred in many donors.

Produced via immunoSEQ multiplex PCR; TCRdb's table is partial and in-frame only. The data show roughly 190,000 clones, more than 75% seen once. V and J are TRBV27 and TRBJ1-2; weak D call: TRBD1 (5 bases). The sequence was obtained from a man aged 25 to 40 in good health and CMV-seropositive. The sequenced material came from PBMCs. CDR3 sequence (DNA): TGTGCCAGCAGTATGACAGATTACTATGGCTACACCTTC. This codes for CASSMTDYYGYTF.